This is a list of T cell receptor beta chains from one sample in a study of blood T cell repertoires in COVID-19. Libraries were prepared by immunoSEQ multiplex PCR; TCRdb keeps only in-frame clonotypes and omits some of them. Of approximately 430,000 clones listed, 70% to 90% are singletons. The source material was peripheral blood. The receptors were gathered from a woman younger than 45 with active or convalescent COVID-19. Each CDR3 is given with its conserved first and last residue. D genes are given only for firm matches. A clone size is listed for some rows: how often the clone was seen (once, few, many), or a class if it is expanded.

v_call: TRBV5-8
d_call: TRBD1
clone_size: once
j_call: TRBJ2-1
cdr3_aa: CASSALVQGAYNEQFF
cdr3_nt: TGTGCCAGCAGCGCCCTGGTCCAGGGGGCTTACAATGAGCAGTTCTTC

v_call: TRBV7-9
d_call: TRBD1
clone_size: NA
j_call: TRBJ1-1
cdr3_aa: CASSSPGTANTEAFF
cdr3_nt: TGTGCCAGCAGCTCCCCCGGGACAGCAAACACTGAAGCTTTCTTT

v_call: TRBV18
d_call: NA
clone_size: NA
j_call: TRBJ2-1
cdr3_aa: CASSPTSSAFNEQFF
cdr3_nt: TGTGCCAGCTCACCCACTAGCTCGGCATTCAATGAGCAGTTCTTC

v_call: TRBV4-1
d_call: NA
clone_size: NA
j_call: TRBJ1-5
cdr3_aa: CASSGRTVYQPQHF
cdr3_nt: TGCGCCAGCAGCGGAAGGACAGTCTATCAGCCCCAGCATTTT

v_call: TRBV6-5
d_call: NA
clone_size: NA
j_call: TRBJ2-5
cdr3_aa: CASSPFQETQYF
cdr3_nt: TGTGCCAGCAGCCCCTTCCAAGAGACCCAGTACTTC

v_call: TRBV10-2
d_call: NA
clone_size: NA
j_call: TRBJ2-7
cdr3_aa: CASRYAGEQYF
cdr3_nt: TGCGCCAGCAGATATGCGGGCGAGCAGTACTTC

v_call: TRBV30
d_call: NA
clone_size: NA
j_call: TRBJ2-5
cdr3_aa: CAWSGNRQETQYF
cdr3_nt: TGTGCCTGGAGTGGAAACAGACAAGAGACCCAGTACTTC

v_call: TRBV5-1
d_call: TRBD2
clone_size: NA
j_call: TRBJ2-7
cdr3_aa: CASSPGSAGVIHEQYF
cdr3_nt: TGCGCCAGCAGCCCTGGCTCGGCGGGAGTGATCCACGAGCAGTACTTC

v_call: TRBV11-2
d_call: NA
clone_size: few
j_call: TRBJ2-1
cdr3_aa: CASSSVRGWSYNEQFF
cdr3_nt: TGTGCCAGCAGCTCAGTAAGAGGGTGGTCCTACAATGAGCAGTTCTTC

v_call: TRBV6-1
d_call: NA
clone_size: NA
j_call: TRBJ1-5
cdr3_aa: CASSEDRALNQPQHF
cdr3_nt: TGTGCCAGCAGTGAAGACAGGGCTCTAAATCAGCCCCAGCATTTT

v_call: TRBV15
d_call: TRBD1
clone_size: NA
j_call: TRBJ2-1
cdr3_aa: CATSRTQGARYNEQFF
cdr3_nt: TGTGCCACCAGCAGAACCCAGGGGGCGCGCTACAATGAGCAGTTCTTC

v_call: TRBV5-1
d_call: TRBD2
clone_size: NA
j_call: TRBJ2-5
cdr3_aa: CASSPLVGGVQETQYF
cdr3_nt: TGCGCCAGCAGCCCACTAGTCGGGGGGGTCCAAGAGACCCAGTACTTC

v_call: TRBV5-1
d_call: NA
clone_size: NA
j_call: TRBJ2-7
cdr3_aa: CASSLEGTPTEQYF
cdr3_nt: TGCGCCAGCAGCTTGGAGGGGACACCAACCGAGCAGTACTTC

v_call: TRBV7-8
d_call: NA
clone_size: NA
j_call: TRBJ1-4
cdr3_aa: CASSLHATNEKLFF
cdr3_nt: TGTGCCAGCAGCTTACATGCAACTAATGAAAAACTGTTTTTT

v_call: TRBV7-2
d_call: TRBD2
clone_size: once
j_call: TRBJ2-2
cdr3_aa: CAVGGLAANTGELFF
cdr3_nt: TGTGCCGTCGGAGGGCTAGCGGCGAACACCGGGGAGCTGTTTTTT

v_call: TRBV5-1
d_call: TRBD1
clone_size: NA
j_call: TRBJ2-7
cdr3_aa: CASSLTGAYEQYF
cdr3_nt: TGCGCCAGCAGCTTGACAGGGGCCTACGAGCAGTACTTC

v_call: TRBV3-1/TRBV3-2
d_call: NA
clone_size: few
j_call: TRBJ2-5
cdr3_aa: CASSQGALVSETQYF
cdr3_nt: TGTGCCAGCAGCCAAGGGGCGCTGGTTTCGGAGACCCAGTACTTC

v_call: TRBV7-8
d_call: NA
clone_size: once
j_call: TRBJ2-7
cdr3_aa: CASSSQVTYEQYF
cdr3_nt: TGTGCCAGCAGCTCCCAGGTTACCTACGAGCAGTACTTC

v_call: TRBV28
d_call: NA
clone_size: NA
j_call: TRBJ1-5
cdr3_aa: CASSPLTYSNQPQHF
cdr3_nt: TGTGCCAGCAGCCCACTAACTTATAGCAATCAGCCCCAGCATTTT

v_call: TRBV4-1
d_call: NA
clone_size: NA
j_call: TRBJ1-1
cdr3_aa: CASSQVEGAANTEAFF
cdr3_nt: TGCGCCAGCAGCCAAGTGGAAGGGGCCGCGAACACTGAAGCTTTCTTT

v_call: TRBV4-2
d_call: NA
clone_size: NA
j_call: TRBJ1-2
cdr3_aa: CASSQDLRGNYGYTF
cdr3_nt: TGTGCCAGCAGCCAAGATTTGCGGGGTAACTATGGCTACACCTTC

v_call: TRBV5-6
d_call: NA
clone_size: NA
j_call: TRBJ2-1
cdr3_aa: CASSSGPRGFYEQFF
cdr3_nt: TGTGCCAGCAGTTCCGGGCCCAGAGGGTTTTATGAGCAGTTCTTC

v_call: TRBV27
d_call: TRBD1
clone_size: NA
j_call: TRBJ1-2
cdr3_aa: CASSRYGGTVFNYGYTF
cdr3_nt: TGTGCCAGCAGTCGATATGGGGGGACAGTTTTTAACTATGGCTACACCTTC

v_call: TRBV4-1
d_call: TRBD1
clone_size: NA
j_call: TRBJ2-1
cdr3_aa: CASSPATGGYNEQFF
cdr3_nt: TGCGCCAGCAGCCCCGCGACAGGGGGCTACAATGAGCAGTTCTTC

v_call: TRBV5-4
d_call: TRBD1
clone_size: NA
j_call: TRBJ1-6
cdr3_aa: CASSLDRNNSPLHF
cdr3_nt: TGTGCCAGCAGCCTGGACAGGAATAATTCACCCCTCCACTTT

v_call: TRBV5-1
d_call: TRBD1
clone_size: NA
j_call: TRBJ2-3
cdr3_aa: CASSLERTGGRDTQYF
cdr3_nt: TGCGCCAGCAGCTTGGAACGTACAGGGGGTCGAGATACGCAGTATTTT

v_call: TRBV19
d_call: NA
clone_size: NA
j_call: TRBJ1-1
cdr3_aa: CASSSRGRNTEAFF
cdr3_nt: TGTGCCAGTAGTTCCCGTGGCAGAAACACTGAAGCTTTCTTT

v_call: TRBV18
d_call: TRBD1
clone_size: few
j_call: TRBJ1-6
cdr3_aa: CASSPGQAYNSPLHF
cdr3_nt: TGTGCCAGCTCACCGGGACAGGCCTATAATTCACCCCTCCACTTT

v_call: TRBV30
d_call: TRBD2
clone_size: NA
j_call: TRBJ2-1
cdr3_aa: CAWNLAGAGNEQFF
cdr3_nt: TGTGCCTGGAATCTAGCGGGAGCGGGCAATGAGCAGTTCTTC

v_call: TRBV5-4
d_call: NA
clone_size: NA
j_call: TRBJ2-7
cdr3_aa: CASSFPPSYEQYF
cdr3_nt: TGTGCCAGCAGCTTCCCTCCCTCCTACGAGCAGTACTTC

v_call: TRBV27
d_call: NA
clone_size: NA
j_call: TRBJ2-7
cdr3_aa: CASSPIQDYEQYF
cdr3_nt: TGTGCCAGCAGTCCGATACAGGACTACGAGCAGTACTTC

v_call: TRBV19
d_call: TRBD1
clone_size: NA
j_call: TRBJ1-1
cdr3_aa: CASSSTGTGSAFF
cdr3_nt: TGTGCCAGTAGTAGCACCGGGACAGGGTCGGCTTTCTTT

v_call: TRBV11-2
d_call: NA
clone_size: NA
j_call: TRBJ2-3
cdr3_aa: CASSPFPDSSGLSTDTQYF
cdr3_nt: TGTGCCAGCAGCCCATTCCCGGACAGCTCTGGTCTCAGCACAGATACGCAGTATTTT

v_call: TRBV3-1/TRBV3-2
d_call: NA
clone_size: NA
j_call: TRBJ1-2
cdr3_aa: CASSQLPDTPLLSGYTF
cdr3_nt: TGTGCCAGCAGCCAACTCCCGGACACCCCCTTACTATCTGGCTACACCTTC

v_call: TRBV27
d_call: TRBD1
clone_size: NA
j_call: TRBJ1-2
cdr3_aa: CASSPSWDRANYGYTF
cdr3_nt: TGTGCCAGCAGTCCTTCTTGGGACAGGGCTAACTATGGCTACACCTTC

v_call: TRBV7-2
d_call: TRBD2
clone_size: NA
j_call: TRBJ2-1
cdr3_aa: CASSLTSGSLGNEQFF
cdr3_nt: TGTGCCAGCAGCCTAACTAGCGGGAGCTTGGGGAATGAGCAGTTCTTC

v_call: TRBV4-1
d_call: TRBD2
clone_size: NA
j_call: TRBJ2-1
cdr3_aa: CASSQDELAGVSYNEQFF
cdr3_nt: TGCGCCAGCAGCCAAGACGAACTAGCGGGAGTGTCCTACAATGAGCAGTTCTTC

v_call: TRBV20-1
d_call: TRBD1
clone_size: NA
j_call: TRBJ1-4
cdr3_aa: CSASRTGDRLNEKLFF
cdr3_nt: TGCAGTGCTAGTCGTACAGGGGACCGACTTAATGAAAAACTGTTTTTT

v_call: TRBV5-1
d_call: TRBD2
clone_size: NA
j_call: TRBJ2-5
cdr3_aa: CASSLTSGGASGAPLQETQYF
cdr3_nt: TGCGCCAGCAGCCTAACGTCAGGTGGGGCTAGCGGGGCCCCCCTCCAAGAGACCCAGTACTTC